The sequence of this T cell receptor (beta chain) was determined in a study of control samples from healthy donors and cancer patients. Assay: immunoSEQ multiplex PCR; the TCRdb copy retains only in-frame clones and omits some. The table includes approximately 44,000 clones, just over 70% detected once. Germline trimming cut 2 bases from V and 10 bases from J; bases unmatched to any gene: 9. Germline V gene lookup returns CDR1 SGHTA and CDR2 FQGNSA. The length of the CDR3 is 15 residues. The sequenced sample consisted of formalin-fixed, paraffin-embedded tissue. This clonotype was obtained from a male donor with melanoma. The chain couples TRBV7-2 to TRBJ2-1; the match to TRBD2 covers 9 bases. Here the CDR3 DNA reads TGTGCCAGCAGCTTACAGCGGCTAGCGGGACACGAGCAGTTCTTC. This codes for CASSLQRLAGHEQFF.